These T cell receptor beta chains were read from a single sample in a study of shared T cell receptors in the human thymus. This table comes from immunoSEQ multiplex PCR, and its TCRdb copy is limited to in-frame clones, with some not included. The data hold hundreds of thousands of clones, with approximately 87% observed a single time. Separately, the same data were catalogued under a study of human thymus T cells.

The specimen was thymocytes. These receptors all come from a boy in the first two years of life with a congenital heart defect. Both conserved end residues are part of each CDR3. The D gene is left open where the match is weak. Some rows have no size entry. The others give once, few or many, or a class for an expanded clone.

TRBJ2-7	TRBD1	TRBV29-1	once	TGCAGCGTTATGGACAGGGCGGACGAGCAGTACTTC	CSVMDRADEQYF
TRBJ2-7	TRBD2	TRBV9	NA	TGTGCCAGCAGCGCAGTCGGCAGTAGCGGGAGGATCGAGCAGTACTTC	CASSAVGSSGRIEQYF
TRBJ1-1	NA	TRBV29-1	few	TGCAGCGTCGAGGGCACTGAAGCTTTCTTT	CSVEGTEAFF
TRBJ2-7	TRBD1	TRBV5-4	NA	TGTGCCAGCAGCTCGGGGGACAGGGGAGTCGACGAGCAGTACTTC	CASSSGDRGVDEQYF
TRBJ2-3	NA	TRBV14	NA	TGTGCCAGCAGCCAAGACGGGGTGGTAAGCACAGATACGCAGTATTTT	CASSQDGVVSTDTQYF
TRBJ2-1	TRBD2	TRBV19	NA	TGTGCCAGTAGTATAGCGCGGGAGGGCCCCTATGAGCAGTTCTTC	CASSIAREGPYEQFF
TRBJ1-5	NA	TRBV5-1	NA	TGCGCCAGCGCCCCAGGGCACAGGAATCAGCCCCAGCATTTT	CASAPGHRNQPQHF
TRBJ2-1	NA	TRBV11-2	NA	TGTGCCAGCAGCTTAGGACTAGCCCAGGGGTCCTACAATGAGCAGTTCTTC	CASSLGLAQGSYNEQFF
TRBJ1-1	NA	TRBV6-5	NA	TGTGCCAGCAGTCAGCCGGACAAGAACACTGAAGCTTTCTTT	CASSQPDKNTEAFF
TRBJ2-7	TRBD1	TRBV19	NA	TGTGCCAGTAGTATCCGGGACAGGGGATCCGAGCAGTACTTC	CASSIRDRGSEQYF
TRBJ1-6	NA	TRBV18	NA	TGTGCCAGCTCACCACAATACTCAGGGGTTACCAATTCACCCCTCCACTTT	CASSPQYSGVTNSPLHF
TRBJ2-3	TRBD2	TRBV16	NA	TGTGCCAGCAGCCAGCCGCGGGAGCTCCCTAATAGCACAGATACGCAGTATTTT	CASSQPRELPNSTDTQYF
TRBJ1-1	NA	TRBV7-2	NA	TGTGCCAGCAGTCCCTTGTCCGCGGGGAGCACTGAAGCTTTCTTT	CASSPLSAGSTEAFF
TRBJ1-2	TRBD1	TRBV9	NA	TGTGCCAGCAGCGTAGGGACAGGGGGGTATGGCTACCCCTTC	CASSVGTGGYGYPF
TRBJ2-2	NA	TRBV29-1	NA	TGCAGCGTCGAACTCTGTAACACCGGGGAGCTGTTTTTT	CSVELCNTGELFF
TRBJ2-7	TRBD2	TRBV15	NA	TGTGCCACCAGCAGAGATACGCCCGGGACTAGCGGCAACCTGGACTACGAGCAGTACTTC	CATSRDTPGTSGNLDYEQYF
TRBJ2-7	NA	TRBV7-8	few	TGTGCCACCACACAGGTCCCCTACGAGCAGTACTTC	CATTQVPYEQYF
TRBJ1-6	TRBD1	TRBV27	NA	TGTGCCAGCAGTAAGGACAGGGCGGGGTCACCCCTCCACTTT	CASSKDRAGSPLHF
TRBJ2-5	TRBD2	TRBV27	NA	TGTGCCAGCAGTTTGCTAGCGGGAGAGGAGACCCAGTACTTC	CASSLLAGEETQYF
TRBJ2-5	TRBD1	TRBV6-6	NA	TGTGCCAGCAGTTATACCGGACAGGTCCAAGAGACCCAGTACTTC	CASSYTGQVQETQYF
TRBJ1-2	NA	TRBV29-1	once	TGCAGCGTTGAAGGAACTGGGAGGGTAAAGCTACAGGTAGATGGCTACACCTTC	CSVEGTGRVKLQVDGYTF
TRBJ1-3	TRBD1	TRBV9	NA	TGTGCCAGCAGCTCAACAGACGAGGTACAGGGGTTAAACACCATATATTTT	CASSSTDEVQGLNTIYF
TRBJ1-2	NA	TRBV7-9	NA	TGTGCCAGCCAGCAGGGGTTTCTCCATGGCTACACCTTC	CASQQGFLHGYTF
TRBJ2-1	TRBD2	TRBV7-2	NA	TGTGCCAGCAGCTCAGGACTAGCCCCCTACAATGAGCAGTTCTTC	CASSSGLAPYNEQFF
TRBJ1-5	NA	TRBV18	NA	TGTGCCAGCTCACCAGGCAGGGTGGGGCAAAATCAGCCCCAGCATTTT	CASSPGRVGQNQPQHF
TRBJ2-1	TRBD2	TRBV13	NA	TGTGCCAGCAGCTTACTAGCGGGAGAATATGAGCAGTTCTTC	CASSLLAGEYEQFF
TRBJ2-7	TRBD1	TRBV14	NA	TGTGCCAGCTTACGGACAGGGGAGAGCGAGCAGTACTTC	CASLRTGESEQYF
TRBJ1-1	TRBD1	TRBV27	NA	TGTGCCAGCAGTTTTAGGTTTCCCACGGGACAGGGAGAAGCTTTCTTT	CASSFRFPTGQGEAFF
TRBJ1-5	NA	TRBV21-1	NA	TGTGCCAGCAGCAAGCCGGGGTGGGACAGGGGGGATCAGCCCCAGCATTTT	CASSKPGWDRGDQPQHF
TRBJ1-1	TRBD1	TRBV5-4	NA	TGTGCCAGCAGCTTGGTAGGGACAGGGGGCCGGAACACTGAAGCTTTCTTT	CASSLVGTGGRNTEAFF
TRBJ2-7	NA	TRBV4-1	NA	TGCGCCAGCAGCCAAGATGTAGGAGGGGTGTACGAGCAGTACTTC	CASSQDVGGVYEQYF
TRBJ2-2	NA	TRBV5-4	NA	TGTGCCAGCAGCTTAAGCGGCGCGAACACCGGGGAGCTGTTTTTT	CASSLSGANTGELFF
TRBJ2-3	NA	TRBV27	NA	TGTGCCAGCAGTCAGTCGATGAGCACAGATACGCAGTATTTT	CASSQSMSTDTQYF
TRBJ2-1	NA	TRBV5-8	NA	TGTGCCAGCAGCTTGGTTTTACTCCTCTCGGGCTCCTACAATGAGCAGTTCTTC	CASSLVLLLSGSYNEQFF
TRBJ1-6	TRBD1	TRBV28	NA	TGTGCCAGCAGTCTTGGACAGGATAATTCCCCCCTCCACTTT	CASSLGQDNSPLHF
TRBJ2-2	NA	TRBV2	NA	TGTGCCAGCAGTGAAGCGCTTAGACCGTACAGTGGGGAGCTGTTTTTT	CASSEALRPYSGELFF
TRBJ1-5	TRBD1	TRBV28	NA	TGTGCCAGCATTAAGGGGGCTCGAGATCAGAGCAATCAGCCCCAGCATTTT	CASIKGARDQSNQPQHF
TRBJ2-7	NA	TRBV27	NA	TGTGCCAGCAGTTTATCGACGGGGCAGGGGCTCCCCTACGAGCAGTACTTC	CASSLSTGQGLPYEQYF
TRBJ2-7	NA	TRBV9	NA	TGTGCCAGCAGCGCGGGTGGTACGGCAGGGGATAAGGCCGAGCAGTACTTC	CASSAGGTAGDKAEQYF
TRBJ1-1	NA	TRBV28	NA	TGTGCCAGCAGTCTATACTCCCATAATTTGAGTGAAGCTTTCTTT	CASSLYSHNLSEAFF
TRBJ2-6	NA	TRBV4-3	NA	TGCGCCAGCAGCCAAGAGGGAGCAGGCCTGGGGGCCAACGTCCTGACTTTC	CASSQEGAGLGANVLTF
TRBJ1-1	NA	TRBV9	NA	TGTGCCAGCAGCGTAACCCCGGGGGGTAGGGGCACTGAAGCTTTCTTT	CASSVTPGGRGTEAFF